The 8 T cell receptor beta chains presented below share a single source sample, sequenced in a study of radiotherapy plus CTLA-4 blockade in lung cancer. TCRdb's table, derived via immunoSEQ multiplex PCR, lists solely in-frame clones and lacks some. This sample has about 120,000 clones, with over 80% found just once. The sample here was peripheral blood, taken from a patient treated with radiotherapy plus ipilimumab. Receptors were obtained from a human donor with non-small cell lung cancer that progressed on radiotherapy plus ipilimumab.

The chain carries TRBV12-5 and TRBJ1-1; the D is unclear. The CDR3 has 14 residues. The V gene's germline CDR1 is LGHNT and CDR2 FRNRAP. Trimming cost V 4 bases and J 5 bases, with 14 bases left between them. The CDR3 DNA sequence: TGTGCTAGTGGTTCCCCTCTAGGAAAAACTGAAGCTTTCTTT. This sequence encodes CASGSPLGKTEAFF.

The chain uses TRBV19 and TRBJ1-1, with D unclear. Germline loops: CDR1 LNHDA, CDR2 SQIVND (reference sequence). CDR3 length: 13 residues. V lost 5 bases to trimming and J lost 3 bases, with 10 bases between them. CDR3 amino acids: CASSPGPDTEAFF. The CDR3 bases are TGTGCCAGTAGTCCGGGCCCGGACACTGAAGCTTTCTTT. Full variable domain (remainder filled in from reference TRBV19 and TRBJ1-1): DGGITQSPKYLFRKEGQNVTLSCEQNLNHDAMYWYRQDPGQGLRLIYYSQIVNDFQKGDIAEGYSVSREKKESFPLTVTSAQKNPTAFYLCASSPGPDTEAFFGQGTRLTVV.

The chain has TRBV5-1 and TRBJ2-3; 11 bases match TRBD2. The CDR3 loop spans 17 amino acids. Unmatched junction bases numbered 13, after V lost 7 bases and J lost 3 bases. CDR1 and CDR2 from the germline V gene are SGHRS and YFSETQ. DNA for the CDR3: TGCGCCAGCTCCTTGGGGCTAGCGGGAGGAGGGACAGATACGCAGTATTTT. Translating it yields CASSLGLAGGGTDTQYF. Filled out from reference TRBV5-1 and TRBJ2-3, the complete variable domain reads KAGVTQTPRYLIKTRGQQVTLSCSPISGHRSVSWYQQTPGQGLQFLFEYFSETQRNKGNFPGRFSGRQFSNSRSEMNVSTLELGDSALYLCASSLGLAGGGTDTQYFGPGTRLTVL.

This chain uses TRBV25-1 with TRBJ2-7, with D perhaps assigned TRBD1 or TRBD2 (7 bases each). The length of the CDR3 is 14 residues. The V end lost 6 bases, the J end lost 4 bases, and 16 bases lay between the germline ends. Germline values: CDR1 MGHDK, CDR2 SYGVNS. The CDR3 region is CASSQGGGIYEQYF. The CDR3 nucleotides read TGTGCCAGCAGCCAGGGGGGGGGTATTTACGAGCAGTACTTC.

The chain is built from TRBV10-1 and TRBJ2-7; possible D gene TRBD2, 5 bases. Germline CDR1 is WNHNN and CDR2 is SYGVQD (reference sequence). The CDR3 runs to 13 residues. V lost 5 bases and J 5 bases, leaving 13 bases between the germline ends. The CDR3 region is CASSLGESNEQYF. CDR3 nucleotides: TGCGCCAGCAGTCTCGGGGAGAGCAACGAGCAGTACTTC.

This chain's CDR3 is CASTPSYGAQNTGELFF. The CDR3 DNA follows: TGTGCCAGCACCCCCAGCTACGGGGCACAGAACACCGGGGAGCTGTTTTTT. The V gene is TRBV11-3, the J gene TRBJ2-2; D tentatively reads TRBD1 or TRBD2 (5 bases each). The CDR3 consists of 17 residues. Trimming left V 7 bases short and J 1 base short, with 19 bases between. The germline CDR1 and CDR2 sequences are SGHNT and YENEEA.

The CDR3 here is CASGLPRTSGTTSSYNEQFF. For the CDR3, the DNA is TGTGCTAGTGGTTTGCCGAGGACTAGCGGGACAACAAGCTCCTACAATGAGCAGTTCTTC. This chain joins TRBV12-5 and TRBJ2-1; TRBD2 matches at 12 bases. CDR3 size: 20 residues. The germline gives CDR1 LGHNT, CDR2 FRNRAP. J lost 0 bases, V lost 2 bases, and 11 bases had no gene match. Full variable domain (missing parts from reference TRBV12-5 and TRBJ2-1): DARVTQTPRHKVTEMGQEVTMRCQPILGHNTVFWYRQTMMQGLELLAYFRNRAPLDDSGMPKDRFSAEMPDATLATLKIQPSEPRDSAVYFCASGLPRTSGTTSSYNEQFFGPGTRLTVL.

The chain combines TRBV28 with TRBJ2-7; D gene ambiguous. The CDR3 contains 11 residues. CDR1 and CDR2 from the germline V gene are MDHEN and SYDVKM. V was trimmed by 5 bases and J by 2 bases, leaving 4 bases between them. The CDR3 spells CASSTTYEQYF. CDR3 in DNA: TGTGCCAGCAGTACGACCTACGAGCAGTACTTC.